Listed here are 18 T cell receptor beta chains from one sample, sequenced in a study of T cell responses to AZD1222 COVID-19 vaccine. Method: immunoSEQ multiplex PCR; TCRdb's copy keeps in-frame clones and lacks some. The table lists around 80,000 clones, nearly 90% of them singletons. The sequencing used peripheral blood, collected on day 0 of AZD1222 vaccination. All receptors derive from an adult in good health.

The chain employs TRBV30 and TRBJ2-1; 7 bases agree with TRBD2. CDR3 length: 13 residues. V was clipped by 8 bases and J by 10 bases; unmatched bases: 14. Per the germline V gene, CDR1 is GTSNPN and CDR2 is SVGIG (reference sequence). The CDR3 DNA follows: TGTGCCCGAGCGGGGCCGCTCGGTTACGAGCAGTTCTTC. Amino acids: CARAGPLGYEQFF.

J is TRBJ1-4 and V is TRBV28; D is uncertain. In germline, CDR1 is MDHEN, CDR2 SYDVKM. Trimming took 7 bases from V and 10 from J, leaving 16 bases between them. The CDR3 loop spans 13 amino acids. The CDR3 DNA follows: TGTGCCAGCACCCGAGACGGTGCCGGAAAACTGTTTTTT. Its translation is CASTRDGAGKLFF.

The chain has TRBV5-1 and TRBJ2-6, with 7 bases fitting TRBD1. The CDR3 is made up of 15 amino acids. Germline CDR1 SGHRS, CDR2 YFSETQ. Unmatched junction bases numbered 5, after V lost 4 bases and J lost 4 bases. The CDR3 reads CASSQQGVGANVLTF. DNA for the CDR3: TGCGCCAGCAGCCAGCAGGGGGTCGGGGCCAACGTCCTGACTTTC.

This clone was detected only once. This chain connects TRBV3-1 (or the pseudogene TRBV3-2) to TRBJ1-6; D remains unclear. Germline V gives CDR1 LGHDT, CDR2 YNNKEL (reference sequence). This CDR3 has 12 residues. The germline V and J ends were trimmed by 0 bases and 10 bases, with 4 bases remaining between them. As DNA, the CDR3 is TGTGCCAGCAGCCAAGATCGGTCACCCCTCCACTTT. Translating it yields CASSQDRSPLHF.

This clone was detected a few times. The chain combines TRBV3-1 (or the pseudogene TRBV3-2) with TRBJ2-7; D is unclear. CDR3 size: 14 residues. Trimming shortened V by 3 bases and J by 0 bases, and 9 bases separated the two germline ends. Germline V lookup: CDR1 LGHDT, CDR2 YNNKEL (reference sequence). CDR3 amino acids: CASSHARSSYEQYF. The CDR3 nucleotides read TGTGCCAGCAGCCACGCCAGGAGCTCCTACGAGCAGTACTTC.

This clone has just a few counts. V usage is TRBV5-1 and J usage is TRBJ2-3, with unresolved D. CDR3 length: 11 amino acids. The V gene's germline CDR1 is SGHRS and CDR2 YFSETQ. Trimming removed 7 bases from V and 5 bases from J, with 8 bases in between. CDR3: CASWVRDTQYF. CDR3 bases: TGCGCCAGCTGGGTACGAGATACGCAGTATTTT.

The V and J genes are TRBV7-2 and TRBJ2-3; D possibly corresponds to TRBD1 (6 bases). V shed 4 bases and J shed 0 bases, with 11 bases lying between them. The CDR3 spans 15 residues. The germline V gene encodes CDR1 SGHTA and CDR2 FQGNSA. The CDR3 DNA is TGTGCCAGCAGCTCCGGGACACCTAGCACAGATACGCAGTATTTT. Translated: CASSSGTPSTDTQYF.

The chain combines TRBV5-6 with TRBJ1-2; D is undetermined. Germline CDR1 is SGHDT and CDR2 is YYEEEE. The CDR3 length is 18 residues. Between the trimmed V and J ends, which lost 0 bases and 4 bases, there was a span of 22 bases. The CDR3 loop reads CASSLGGGPGAQVYGYTF. Written as DNA, the CDR3 is TGTGCCAGCAGCTTGGGGGGAGGGCCAGGCGCCCAGGTCTATGGCTACACCTTC.

The chain employs TRBV29-1 and TRBJ1-4; no firm D call. Trimming pared 7 bases from V and 4 bases from J, leaving 13 bases between. The germline gives CDR1 SQVTM, CDR2 ANQGSEA. This CDR3 comprises 13 residues. CDR3 bases: TGCAGCGCTCGGGTTCCCAGTAATGAAAAACTGTTTTTT. It codes for CSARVPSNEKLFF.

This chain uses TRBV5-4 with TRBJ2-7; D perhaps matches TRBD2 (6 bases). This CDR3 has 15 amino acids. The germline V and J ends were trimmed by 4 bases and 0 bases, with 14 bases remaining between them. Germline CDR1 reads SGHNT; CDR2 reads YYREEE (reference sequence). The CDR3, as DNA: TGTGCCAGCAGCGGGACCGGGACTGCCTCCTACGAGCAGTACTTC. It encodes CASSGTGTASYEQYF.

This clone was seen only a few times. In DNA form, the CDR3 reads TGTGCCAGCACCGGACAGGGGGGAAGCAATCAGCCCCAGCATTTT. Translation gives CASTGQGGSNQPQHF. V and J are TRBV6-5 and TRBJ1-5; 10 positions agree with TRBD1. CDR3 length equals 15 residues. J lost 1 base, V lost 7 bases, and 4 bases had no gene match. Per germline, CDR1 MNHEY and CDR2 SVGAGI.

The chain employs TRBV6-5 and TRBJ1-5; 7 nucleotides align to TRBD1. The germline CDR1 and CDR2 sequences are MNHEY and SVGAGI. Trimming at V came to 6 bases and at J to 2 bases, leaving 4 bases not matched to a gene. The CDR3 has 14 amino acids. The DNA of the CDR3 is TGTGCCAGCAGGGCAGGGGGGGGCAATCAGCCCCAGCATTTT. Translation: CASRAGGGNQPQHF.

The chain has TRBV7-2 and TRBJ1-5; TRBD1 aligns across 7 bases. V lost 4 bases, J lost 0 bases, and 3 bases stayed unmatched. The CDR3 sequence is 15 residues long. Germline CDR1 is SGHTA and CDR2 is FQGNSA. In DNA form, the CDR3 reads TGTGCCAGCAGCTCGACAGGGAATAGCAATCAGCCCCAGCATTTT. Translated, it gives CASSSTGNSNQPQHF.

V gene TRBV19 combines with J gene TRBJ2-1, with a tentative D call TRBD2 (6 bases). This CDR3 has 15 amino acids. V dropped 4 bases and J dropped 0 bases, with 10 bases sitting between them. Germline lookup yields CDR1 LNHDA and CDR2 SQIVND (reference sequence). The CDR3 nucleotides read TGTGCCAGTAGTAGCCGGGGGAGCTCCTACAATGAGCAGTTCTTC. Protein: CASSSRGSSYNEQFF.

The gene calls are TRBV10-1 and TRBJ1-6; a possible D gene is TRBD1 (5 bases). Germline V gene lookup returns CDR1 WNHNN and CDR2 SYGVQD (reference sequence). Trimming stripped 4 bases from V and 5 bases from J, with 9 bases between. The CDR3 length is 14 residues. The CDR3 DNA is TGCGCCAGCAGTGGAGGGGAAGATAATTCACCCCTCCACTTT. Amino acids: CASSGGEDNSPLHF.

The V gene is TRBV5-6, the J gene TRBJ1-6, with a possible D match to TRBD1 (5 bases). V lost 10 bases and J 0 bases, leaving 20 bases between the germline ends. This CDR3 has 17 amino acids. Germline V lookup: CDR1 SGHDT, CDR2 YYEEEE. Here the CDR3 reads CASGSKVGGSYNSPLHF. CDR3 bases: TGTGCCTCCGGCTCGAAGGTCGGGGGCTCCTATAATTCACCCCTCCACTTT.

The rearrangement links TRBV18 to TRBJ1-1; no definite D call. The CDR3 covers 12 residues. Looked up from germline, CDR1 is KGHSH and CDR2 is LQKENI. Deletions cut 4 bases from V and 8 bases from J, with 11 bases between. This chain's CDR3 is CASSQEPFEAFF. In DNA form, the CDR3 reads TGTGCCAGCTCACAGGAACCTTTCGAAGCTTTCTTT.

This chain uses TRBV6-5 with TRBJ1-1; no clear D gene. Between the trimmed V and J ends, which lost 0 bases and 2 bases, there was a span of 4 bases. The CDR3 extends over 13 amino acids. Germline V lookup: CDR1 MNHEY, CDR2 SVGAGI. The CDR3 is CASSYSINTEAFF. CDR3 coding DNA: TGTGCCAGCAGTTACTCTATTAACACTGAAGCTTTCTTT.